This paragraph covers one T cell receptor (beta chain) sequence. The antigen remains unidentified. CDR1 is LGHNA and CDR2 is YSLEER in the germline V gene. V was trimmed by 0 bases and J by 2 bases, leaving 8 bases between them. The CDR3 contains 15 residues. This specimen comes from a study of T cell responses to AZD1222 COVID-19 vaccine. Study conclusions and caveats: After two AZD1222 doses, spike-specific TCR breadth and depth rose versus day 0.

Sequenced by immunoSEQ multiplex PCR; TCRdb stores in-frame clones only, minus some. The sample shows approximately 160,000 clones, about 87% of them seen only once. This chain links TRBV4-3 with TRBJ1-5; possibly TRBD1 for D (6 bases). Sequenced material: peripheral blood, taken on day 0 of MenACWY control vaccination. The TCR originated in an adult in good health. The CDR3: CASSQEQGGNQPQHF. In nucleotides, the CDR3 is TGCGCCAGCAGCCAAGAACAGGGCGGCAATCAGCCCCAGCATTTT.